This TCR beta chain was obtained from a study of shared clonotypes between healthy human individuals. Concerning this clone itself: Antigen specificity is unknown.

Donors were healthy HIV-negative adults without recently reported acute infections or vaccinations. Method: immunoSEQ multiplex PCR; TCRdb's copy keeps in-frame clones and lacks some. Altogether 550,000 to 800,000 clones are present, around 74% being singletons, with the ten largest covering 1.5% to 2%. Study-level points and caveats: Larger richness was generally estimated for naive than memory subsets. Sharing across a few donors was seen in around 5% of naive CD4 clonotypes.

The CDR3 sequence is 15 residues long. CDR1 SGHKS and CDR2 YYEKEE come from the germline V gene (reference sequence). With 4 bases removed from V and 1 base from J, the gap between germline ends came to 14 bases. V is TRBV5-5 and J is TRBJ1-1, with TRBD1 as a possible D gene (6 bases). Sequencing was performed on memory CD4+ T cells sorted from blood. Sample subset: CD45RA-negative fraction. The sequence derives from a woman under 40 in good health. The CDR3 loop reads CASSPTSTGNTEAFF. As DNA, the CDR3 is TGTGCCAGCAGCCCTACCTCGACAGGGAACACTGAAGCTTTCTTT.